The 6 T cell receptor beta chains given below trace back to one sample, sequenced in a study of PD-1 blockade in classical Hodgkin lymphoma. The time point was: cycle 4 day 1 (C4D1), after less than 7 weeks of nivolumab. Exposure to brentuximab vedotin varied, and each patient had relapsed following autologous stem cell transplantation. Generated by immunoSEQ multiplex PCR, the TCRdb table keeps only in-frame clones and is missing some. The sample carries roughly 51,000 clones, about 76% recorded once. The specimen was peripheral blood mononuclear cells (PBMCs), collected before the fourth cycle of nivolumab. The source is a human donor with classical Hodgkin lymphoma.

The J gene is TRBJ1-6, the V gene TRBV28; TRBD1 might be the D (5 bases). This CDR3 has 16 amino acids. V gave up 6 bases and J gave up 7 bases, with 19 bases separating them. CDR1 and CDR2 (germline): MDHEN, SYDVKM. CDR3 in amino acids: CASSPGGRAANSPLHF. For the CDR3, the DNA is TGTGCCAGCAGCCCTGGGGGTAGGGCCGCGAATTCACCCCTCCACTTT.

This chain joins TRBV13 and TRBJ2-1, with TRBD1 identical over 7 bases. V was clipped by 5 bases and J by 0 bases; unmatched bases: 7. This CDR3 is built from 16 residues. Germline CDR1 reads PRHDT; CDR2 reads FYEKMQ (reference sequence). CDR3 DNA sequence: TGTGCCAGCAGCCAGGACAGGTCCAGCTCCTACAATGAGCAGTTCTTC. Its translation is CASSQDRSSSYNEQFF. The entire variable domain, with the rest obtained from reference TRBV13 and TRBJ2-1, is as follows: AAGVIQSPRHLIKEKRETATLKCYPIPRHDTVYWYQQGPGQDPQFLISFYEKMQSDKGSIPDRFSAQQFSDYHSELNMSSLELGDSALYFCASSQDRSSSYNEQFFGPGTRLTVL.

This clone was detected once. The chain combines TRBV5-4 with TRBJ2-1; 11 bases align to TRBD2. The CDR3 sequence is 16 residues long. Germline trimming cut 4 bases from V and 3 bases from J; bases unmatched to any gene: 6. In germline, CDR1 is SGHNT, CDR2 YYREEE (reference sequence). The CDR3 is CASSTSGTSGYNEQFF. The CDR3 DNA sequence: TGTGCCAGCAGCACCTCCGGGACTAGCGGCTACAATGAGCAGTTCTTC.

V is TRBV19 and J is TRBJ1-1, with D tentatively TRBD1 (6 bases). Looked up from germline, CDR1 is LNHDA and CDR2 is SQIVND (reference sequence). The V gene lost 5 bases and the J gene lost 4 bases, with 14 bases spanning the gap. The CDR3 contains 14 residues. DNA of the CDR3: TGTGCCAGTAGTGTCGGGGACAAAGGCACTGAAGCTTTCTTT. As protein: CASSVGDKGTEAFF.

The chain recombines TRBV12-1 with TRBJ1-3; the table gives TRBD1 as D, unverified against the DNA. TRBV12-1 is a pseudogene locus. This CDR3 spans 18 amino acids. The CDR3 loop is CASTNLARKGRDGNTIYF. The CDR3 DNA is TGTGCCAGCACCAATCTTGCTCGGAAAGGCAGGGATGGAAACACCATATATTTT.

The chain joins TRBV15 to TRBJ2-7; 7 bases map to TRBD2. Unmatched junction bases numbered 10, after V lost 3 bases and J lost 2 bases. This CDR3 comprises 16 residues. Germline CDR1 and CDR2: LNHNV and YYDKDF (reference sequence). The CDR3 here is CATSRAGTTRTYEQYF. Here the CDR3 DNA reads TGTGCCACCAGCAGGGCCGGGACTACCCGAACCTACGAGCAGTACTTC. Variable domain in full (rest from reference TRBV15 and TRBJ2-7): DAMVIQNPRYQVTQFGKPVTLSCSQTLNHNVMYWYQQKSSQAPKLLFHYYDKDFNNEADTPDNFQSRRPNTSFCFLDIRSPGLGDTAMYLCATSRAGTTRTYEQYFGPGTRLTVT.